These T cell receptor beta chains were read from a single sample in a study of T-cell memory formation after mild COVID-19. TCRdb analysed the 5' RACE reads with MiXCR anew, one entry per CDR3 protein. The sample lists about 210,000 distinct CDR3 sequences, over 9.5% occurring once. Sequenced sample: PBMCs or a T cell subset sorted from them (not recorded which). Every receptor here comes from a man between 18 and 29 years old who had mild COVID-19 (a few samples of this study predate the infection). Cell type and time point are not known. Both conserved end residues are part of each CDR3. Fields, in order: J gene, V gene, D gene, clone size, CDR3 DNA, CDR3 protein. D genes are given only for firm matches. Expanded clones get a size class; other rows say once, few or many, or leave the size out.

TRBJ2-1 | TRBV4-1 | NA | NA | TGCGCCAGCAGCCTCCTGAAGGTGGGGGTCTCCTACAATGAGCAGTTCTTC | CASSLLKVGVSYNEQFF
TRBJ2-1 | TRBV20-1 | TRBD2 | NA | TGCAGTGCTAGAGATCCGGGGGGGCTGAATGAGCAGTTCTTC | CSARDPGGLNEQFF
TRBJ2-3 | TRBV7-9 | NA | few | TGTGCCAGCAGCTTAGACACACGCACAGATACGCAGTATTTT | CASSLDTRTDTQYF
TRBJ2-4 | TRBV6-4 | NA | few | TGTGCCAGCAGTGACTCTTGGCAGGGAGTCGGTAGGGCCAAAAACATTCAGTACTTC | CASSDSWQGVGRAKNIQYF
TRBJ2-2 | TRBV29-1 | NA | many | TGCAGCGTTTGTACGGCCGCGAACACCGGGGAGCTGTTTTTT | CSVCTAANTGELFF
TRBJ1-6 | TRBV6-5 | NA | NA | TGTGCCAGCACCGACGGGTACAGGGTGGGTTCACCCCTCCACTTT | CASTDGYRVGSPLHF
TRBJ2-5 | TRBV28 | TRBD2 | many | TGTGCCGAGTCGGGGGGGGGTCCAGGACTCAAGACCCAGTACTTC | CAESGGGPGLKTQYF
TRBJ1-4 | TRBV5-1 | NA | few | TGCGCCAGCAGCTTGGGAGTAGGAAAAAATGAAAAACTGTTTTTT | CASSLGVGKNEKLFF
TRBJ2-1 | TRBV28 | NA | NA | TGTGCCAGCAGTTCGAGAGATGAGCAGTTCTTC | CASSSRDEQFF
TRBJ1-5 | TRBV12-3/TRBV12-4 | NA | NA | TGTGCCAGCAGTTTCTCACGGAACATTCATCAGCCCCAGCATTTT | CASSFSRNIHQPQHF
TRBJ2-1 | TRBV15 | TRBD2 | NA | TGTGCCACCAGCAGAGATAATAGCGGGGGGACACGTGAGCAGTTCTTC | CATSRDNSGGTREQFF
TRBJ2-5 | TRBV6-5 | TRBD2 | NA | TGTGCCAGCAGTCGCGGGGCTAGCGGGGGAGAGACCCAGTACTTC | CASSRGASGGETQYF
TRBJ2-2 | TRBV5-1 | NA | NA | TGCGCCAGCAGCTTGCTCCAGGGGTCAATCACCGGGGAGCTGTTT | CASSLLQGSITGELF
TRBJ1-2 | TRBV7-9 | NA | NA | TGTGCCAGCAGCCAGGGGACTTTGGGCTACACCTTC | CASSQGTLGYTF
TRBJ2-1 | TRBV7-3 | NA | few | TGTGCCAGCAGCCTGAATGGGGATTTGGACAATGAGCAGTTCTTC | CASSLNGDLDNEQFF
TRBJ1-6 | TRBV7-9 | TRBD1 | NA | TGTGCCAGCAGCCCCCTTGGGGGGACAGGGTGGCCACCCCTCCACTTT | CASSPLGGTGWPPLHF
TRBJ1-4 | TRBV5-1 | NA | few | TGCGCCAGCAGTTATGGGGGACCTGGGAACGAAAAACTGTTTTTT | CASSYGGPGNEKLFF
TRBJ1-2 | TRBV12-3/TRBV12-4 | NA | NA | TGTGCCAGCAGTTTATGGGGTTCGCAAGGCTACACCTTC | CASSLWGSQGYTF
TRBJ1-5 | TRBV12-3/TRBV12-4 | TRBD1 | many | TGTGCCAGCAGGATCGGGACAGCCAGCAATCAGCCCCAGCATTTT | CASRIGTASNQPQHF
TRBJ1-2 | TRBV6-2/TRBV6-3 | TRBD1 | NA | TGTGCCAGCAGTGACAACCCGGGACAGGGACACTATGGCTACACCTTC | CASSDNPGQGHYGYTF
TRBJ2-5 | TRBV7-2 | NA | many | TGTGCCAGCAGCTTACCCCCAGGGATGTACCAAGAGACCCAGTACTTC | CASSLPPGMYQETQYF
TRBJ1-3 | TRBV2 | NA | NA | TGTGCCAGCAGAGAACAGAGGGGCTCTGGAAACACCATATATTTT | CASREQRGSGNTIYF
TRBJ1-2 | TRBV6-5 | TRBD1 | NA | TGTGCCAGCAGCCGCCGACAGGGATATGCCTATGGCTACACCTTC | CASSRRQGYAYGYTF
TRBJ2-3 | TRBV6-1 | TRBD2 | few | TGTGCCAGCAGTGAAGGGGCGGGGGAGCGCACAGATACGCAGTATTTT | CASSEGAGERTDTQYF
TRBJ2-3 | TRBV27 | NA | NA | TGTGCCAGCAGTTCTAGGACCCAGGCGGATACGCAGTATTTT | CASSSRTQADTQYF
TRBJ1-2 | TRBV7-9 | NA | NA | TGTGCCAGCAGCCTTCAGGAGGATGGCTACACCTTC | CASSLQEDGYTF
TRBJ2-3 | TRBV24-1 | NA | few | TGTGCCACCCGCCGAGGGGTCGGCGGCACAGATACGCAGTATTTT | CATRRGVGGTDTQYF
TRBJ2-1 | TRBV7-3 | TRBD2 | few | TGTGCCAGCAGCCCCGGGACTAGCGAATACAATGAGCAGTTCTTC | CASSPGTSEYNEQFF
TRBJ2-4 | TRBV24-1 | NA | few | TGTGCCACCAGTGATAAGGACAGCAAAAACATTCAGTACTTC | CATSDKDSKNIQYF
TRBJ2-5 | TRBV6-5 | TRBD2 | few | TGTGCCAGCAGCTCCACCACAGCGGGGGGATCTCAAGAGACCCAGTACTTC | CASSSTTAGGSQETQYF
TRBJ2-2 | TRBV24-1 | NA | many | TGTGCCACCAGTGACTCTGGGTGGCTTAGGAACACCGGGGAGCTGTTTTTT | CATSDSGWLRNTGELFF
TRBJ1-1 | TRBV6-5 | NA | NA | TGTGCCAGCAGTTACTTGCTCCCTTCCACTGAAGCTTTCTTT | CASSYLLPSTEAFF
TRBJ2-7 | TRBV6-2/TRBV6-3 | TRBD2 | few | TGTGCCAGCAGTTACGACGTAGGACTAGCGGGGAACCGCTACGAGCAGTACTTC | CASSYDVGLAGNRYEQYF
TRBJ1-1 | TRBV7-9 | NA | NA | TGTGCCAGCAGCGGTGCGTCCGGGATCTTT | CASSGASGIF
TRBJ2-3 | TRBV27 | NA | NA | TGTGCCAGCCTCTCGCGCGCGGCGGGGATAGATACGCAGTATTTT | CASLSRAAGIDTQYF
TRBJ2-5 | TRBV7-3 | NA | many | TGTGCCAGCAGCTTAGATCGGGGTAAAGAGACCCAGTACTTC | CASSLDRGKETQYF
TRBJ2-7 | TRBV5-6 | NA | few | TGTGCCAGCAGCCGAAGGTTCTCCGGCGAGCAGTACTTC | CASSRRFSGEQYF
TRBJ1-2 | TRBV5-6 | TRBD1 | NA | TGTGCCAGCAGCCCCCCCCTTACAGGGGGCTACTATGGCTACACCTTC | CASSPPLTGGYYGYTF
TRBJ2-3 | TRBV4-1 | NA | NA | TGCGCCAGCAGCCCCGCCCTAGGGGCTACCACAGATACGCAGTATTTT | CASSPALGATTDTQYF
TRBJ2-4 | TRBV7-2 | NA | few | TGTGCCAGCAGCCCTACGCGGGGATCCGCGGGGAACATTCAGTACTTC | CASSPTRGSAGNIQYF
TRBJ1-5 | TRBV7-2 | NA | NA | TGTGCCAGCAGCTCGGGCCCGAATAGCAATCAGCCCCAGCATTTT | CASSSGPNSNQPQHF
TRBJ1-3 | TRBV12-3/TRBV12-4 | NA | NA | TGTGCCAGCAGTTTCCGGAAGCGGGGAAACACCATATATTTT | CASSFRKRGNTIYF
TRBJ2-2 | TRBV5-8 | NA | many | TGTGCCAGCAGCTTGTTCGGGGGTAGCGGGGAGCTGTTTTTT | CASSLFGGSGELFF
TRBJ2-1 | TRBV5-1 | NA | NA | TGCGCCAGCAGCTCAGACCCAGGCTACAATGAGCAGTTCTTC | CASSSDPGYNEQFF
TRBJ2-5 | TRBV5-1 | NA | NA | TGCGCCAGCAGCTTGGAGAGGGTTTCAGAGACCCAGTACTTC | CASSLERVSETQYF
TRBJ2-1 | TRBV9 | TRBD2 | NA | TGTGCCAGCAGCGTGGGACTAGCGGGGGAGAATGAGCAGTTCTTC | CASSVGLAGENEQFF
TRBJ2-3 | TRBV7-9 | NA | many | TGTGCCAGCAGCTTAGGCGGCAGGGGGGCCGATGGTAGCACAGATACGCAGTATTTT | CASSLGGRGADGSTDTQYF
TRBJ1-2 | TRBV4-2 | NA | many | TGTGCCAGCAGCCAAGATCTTCAGCAGGCGTTACGGGGTGGCTATGGCTACACCTTC | CASSQDLQQALRGGYGYTF
TRBJ2-5 | TRBV2 | TRBD2 | NA | TGTGCCAGCAGAGCGGGATTCATACAAGAGACCCAGTACTTC | CASRAGFIQETQYF